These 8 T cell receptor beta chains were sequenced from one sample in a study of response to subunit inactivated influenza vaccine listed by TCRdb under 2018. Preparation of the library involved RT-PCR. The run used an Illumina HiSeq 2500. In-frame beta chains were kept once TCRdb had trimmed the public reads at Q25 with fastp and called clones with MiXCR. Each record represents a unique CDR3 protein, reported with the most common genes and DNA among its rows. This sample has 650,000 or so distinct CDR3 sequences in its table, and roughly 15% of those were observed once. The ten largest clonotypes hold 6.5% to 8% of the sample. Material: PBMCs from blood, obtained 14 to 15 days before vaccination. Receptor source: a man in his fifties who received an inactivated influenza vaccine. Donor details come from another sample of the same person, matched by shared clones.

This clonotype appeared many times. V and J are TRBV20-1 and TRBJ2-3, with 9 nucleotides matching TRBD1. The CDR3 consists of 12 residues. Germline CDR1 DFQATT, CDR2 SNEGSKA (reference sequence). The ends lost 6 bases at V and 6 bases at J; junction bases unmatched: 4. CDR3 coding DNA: TGCAGTGCCTTAGACAGGGGGGATACGCAGTATTTT. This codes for CSALDRGDTQYF.

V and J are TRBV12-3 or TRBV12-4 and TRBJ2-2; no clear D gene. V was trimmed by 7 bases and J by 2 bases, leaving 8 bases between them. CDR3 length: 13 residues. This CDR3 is CASKMTNTGELFF. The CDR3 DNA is TGTGCCAGCAAGATGACCAACACCGGGGAGCTGTTTTTT.

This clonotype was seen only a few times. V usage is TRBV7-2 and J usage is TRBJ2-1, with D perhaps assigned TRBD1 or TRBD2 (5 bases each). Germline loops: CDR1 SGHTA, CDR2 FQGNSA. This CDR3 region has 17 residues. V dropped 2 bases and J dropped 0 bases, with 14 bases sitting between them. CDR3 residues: CASSLTLGRSSYNEQFF. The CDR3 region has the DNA TGTGCCAGCAGCTTAACGCTGGGACGGAGCTCCTACAATGAGCAGTTCTTC.

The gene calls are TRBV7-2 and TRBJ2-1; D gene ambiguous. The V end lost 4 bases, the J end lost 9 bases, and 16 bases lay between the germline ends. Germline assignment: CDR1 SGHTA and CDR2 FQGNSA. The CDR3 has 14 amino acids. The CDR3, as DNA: TGTGCCAGCAGCTCCACCCGGGCGCCCGGTGAGCAGTTCTTC. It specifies CASSSTRAPGEQFF.

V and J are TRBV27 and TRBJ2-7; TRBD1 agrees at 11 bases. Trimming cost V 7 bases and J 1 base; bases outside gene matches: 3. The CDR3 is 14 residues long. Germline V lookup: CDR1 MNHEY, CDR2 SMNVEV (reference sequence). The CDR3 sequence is CASKRDRGSYEQYF. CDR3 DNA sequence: TGTGCCAGCAAACGGGACAGGGGGTCCTACGAGCAGTACTTC.

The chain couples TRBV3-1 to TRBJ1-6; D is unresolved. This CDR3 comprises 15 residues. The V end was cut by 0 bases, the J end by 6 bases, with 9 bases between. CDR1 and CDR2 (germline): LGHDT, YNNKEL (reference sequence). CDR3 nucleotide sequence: TGTGCCAGCAGCCAAGAAGGGCGAGTTAATTCACCCCTCCACTTT. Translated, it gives CASSQEGRVNSPLHF.

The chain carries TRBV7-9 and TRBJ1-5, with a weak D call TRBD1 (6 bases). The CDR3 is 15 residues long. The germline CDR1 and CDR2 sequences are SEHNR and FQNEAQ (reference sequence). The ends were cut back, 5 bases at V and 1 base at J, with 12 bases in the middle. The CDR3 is CASSPKGGSNQPQHF. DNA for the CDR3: TGTGCCAGCAGCCCCAAGGGGGGGAGCAATCAGCCCCAGCATTTT.

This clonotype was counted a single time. CDR3 sequence: CASSQQSYTQYF. The CDR3 nucleotides read TGCGCCAGCAGCCAGCAGTCGTATACGCAGTATTTT. This chain joins TRBV5-1 and TRBJ2-3; D is unresolved. The length of the CDR3 is 12 residues. CDR1 is SGHRS and CDR2 is YFSETQ in the germline V gene. V was trimmed by 4 bases and J by 7 bases, leaving 10 bases between them.